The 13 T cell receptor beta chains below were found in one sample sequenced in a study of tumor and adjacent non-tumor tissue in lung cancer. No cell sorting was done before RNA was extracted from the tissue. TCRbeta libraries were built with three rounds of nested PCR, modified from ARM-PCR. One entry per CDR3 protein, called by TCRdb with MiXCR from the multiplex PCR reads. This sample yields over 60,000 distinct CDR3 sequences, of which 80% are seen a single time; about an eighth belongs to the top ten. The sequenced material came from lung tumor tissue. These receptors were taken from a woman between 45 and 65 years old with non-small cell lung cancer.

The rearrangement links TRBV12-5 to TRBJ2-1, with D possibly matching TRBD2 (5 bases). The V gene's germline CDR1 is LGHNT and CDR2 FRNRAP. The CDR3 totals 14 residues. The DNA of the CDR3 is TGTGCCATTGGTTTGGAAGGGCTAGCATCTGAGCAGTTCTTC. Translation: CAIGLEGLASEQFF.

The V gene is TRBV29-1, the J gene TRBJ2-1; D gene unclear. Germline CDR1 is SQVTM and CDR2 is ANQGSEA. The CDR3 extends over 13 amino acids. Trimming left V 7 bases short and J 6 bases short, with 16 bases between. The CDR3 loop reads CSADDTPFNEQFF. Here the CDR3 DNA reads TGCAGCGCGGATGACACGCCCTTCAATGAGCAGTTCTTC.

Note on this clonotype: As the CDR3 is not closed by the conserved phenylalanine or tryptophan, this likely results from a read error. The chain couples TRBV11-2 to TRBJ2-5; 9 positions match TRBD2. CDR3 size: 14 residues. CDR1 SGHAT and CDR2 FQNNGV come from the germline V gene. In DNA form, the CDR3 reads TGTACCAGCTGCTTCGCGGGAGGGCCGGAGACCCAGTACCTC. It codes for CTSCFAGGPETQYL.

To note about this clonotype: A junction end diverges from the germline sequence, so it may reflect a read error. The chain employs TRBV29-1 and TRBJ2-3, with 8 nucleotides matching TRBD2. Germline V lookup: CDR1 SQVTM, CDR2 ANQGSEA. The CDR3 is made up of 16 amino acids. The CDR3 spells CSACGSTSGSTDTRYF. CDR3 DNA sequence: TGCAGCGCCTGTGGCTCAACTAGCGGAAGCACAGATACGCGGTATTTT.

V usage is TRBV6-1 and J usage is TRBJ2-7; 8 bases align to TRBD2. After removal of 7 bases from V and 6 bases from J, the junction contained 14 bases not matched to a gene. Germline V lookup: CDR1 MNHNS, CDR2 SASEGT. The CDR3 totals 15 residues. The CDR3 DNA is TGTGCCAGCATAGGTAGTAGCGGGGAGGCCGCCGAGCAGTACTTC. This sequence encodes CASIGSSGEAAEQYF.

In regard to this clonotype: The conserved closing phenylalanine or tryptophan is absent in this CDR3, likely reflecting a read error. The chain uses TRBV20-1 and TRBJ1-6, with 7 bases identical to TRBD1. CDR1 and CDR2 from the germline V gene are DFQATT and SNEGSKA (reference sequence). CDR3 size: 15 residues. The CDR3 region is CSARDPGQDNSALHY. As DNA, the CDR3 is TGCAGTGCTAGAGATCCCGGACAGGATAATTCAGCCCTCCACTAT.

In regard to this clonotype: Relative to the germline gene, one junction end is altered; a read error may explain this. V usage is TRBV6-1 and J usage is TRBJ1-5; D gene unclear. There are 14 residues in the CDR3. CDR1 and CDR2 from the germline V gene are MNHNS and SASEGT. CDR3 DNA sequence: TGTACCAGCAGTGAAACTTGTAGCAATCAGCCCCAGCATTTT. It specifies CTSSETCSNQPQHF.

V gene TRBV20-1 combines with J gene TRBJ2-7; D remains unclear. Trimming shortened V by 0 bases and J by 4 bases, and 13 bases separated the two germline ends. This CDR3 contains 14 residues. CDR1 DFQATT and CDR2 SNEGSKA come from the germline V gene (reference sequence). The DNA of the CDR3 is TGCAGTGCTAGAGATCAGAACTACGAGTACGAGCAGTACTTC. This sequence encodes CSARDQNYEYEQYF.

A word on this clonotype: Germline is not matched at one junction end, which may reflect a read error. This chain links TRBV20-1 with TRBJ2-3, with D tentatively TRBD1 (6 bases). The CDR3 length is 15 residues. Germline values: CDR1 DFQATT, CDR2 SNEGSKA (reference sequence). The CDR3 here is CRARLHGRGSDTQYF. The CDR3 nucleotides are TGCCGTGCACGCCTTCATGGCAGGGGTTCGGATACGCAGTATTTT.

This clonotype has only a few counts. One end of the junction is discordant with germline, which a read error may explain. The CDR3 nucleotides are TGTGCCAGCAGGCCGGGAGGTACTAACATTGAGCGGTTCTTC. Protein product: CASRPGGTNIERFF. The V gene is TRBV6-2 or TRBV6-3, the J gene TRBJ2-1; 7 bases match TRBD2. CDR1 and CDR2 (germline): MNHEY, SVGEGT. The CDR3 length is 14 residues.

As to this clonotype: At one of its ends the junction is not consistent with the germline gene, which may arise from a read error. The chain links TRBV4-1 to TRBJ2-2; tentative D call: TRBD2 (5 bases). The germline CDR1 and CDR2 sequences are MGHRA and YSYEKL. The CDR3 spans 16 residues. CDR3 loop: CASNQGTRFRTGELFF. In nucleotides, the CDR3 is TGTGCCAGCAACCAAGGTACTAGATTTCGCACCGGGGAGCTGTTTTTT.

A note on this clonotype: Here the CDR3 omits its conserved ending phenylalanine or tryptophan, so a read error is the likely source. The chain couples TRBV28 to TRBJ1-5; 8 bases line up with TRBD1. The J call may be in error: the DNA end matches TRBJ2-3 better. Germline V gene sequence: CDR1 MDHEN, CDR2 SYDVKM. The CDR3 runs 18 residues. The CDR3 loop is CASSFEQEEQGVGQPQYL. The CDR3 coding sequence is TGTGCCAGCAGTTTCGAACAGGAGGAACAGGGGGTGGGTCAACCCCAGTATTTA.

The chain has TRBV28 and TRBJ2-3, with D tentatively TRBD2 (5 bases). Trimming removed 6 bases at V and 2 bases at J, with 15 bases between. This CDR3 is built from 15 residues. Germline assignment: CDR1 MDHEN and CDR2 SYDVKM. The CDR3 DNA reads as TGTGCCAGCAGATCTCCTTCCGGGATCACAGATACGCAGTATTTT. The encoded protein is CASRSPSGITDTQYF. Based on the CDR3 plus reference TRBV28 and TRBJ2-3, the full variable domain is DVKVTQSSRYLVKRTGEKVFLECVQDMDHENMFWYRQDPGLGLRLIYFSYDVKMKEKGDIPEGYSVSREKKERFSLILESASTNQTSMYLCASRSPSGITDTQYFGPGTRLTVL.